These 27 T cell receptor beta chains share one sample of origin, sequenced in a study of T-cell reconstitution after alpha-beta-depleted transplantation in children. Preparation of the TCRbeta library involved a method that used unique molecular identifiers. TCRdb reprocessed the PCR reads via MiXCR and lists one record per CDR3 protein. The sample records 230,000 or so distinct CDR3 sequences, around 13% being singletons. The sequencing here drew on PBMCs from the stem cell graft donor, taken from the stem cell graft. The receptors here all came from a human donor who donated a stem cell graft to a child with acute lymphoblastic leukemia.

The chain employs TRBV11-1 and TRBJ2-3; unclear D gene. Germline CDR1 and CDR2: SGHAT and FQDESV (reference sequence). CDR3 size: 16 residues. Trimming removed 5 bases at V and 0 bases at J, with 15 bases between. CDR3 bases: TGTGCCAGCAGCCTTCTGGCGCTAGGGAGCACAGATACGCAGTATTTT. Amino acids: CASSLLALGSTDTQYF.

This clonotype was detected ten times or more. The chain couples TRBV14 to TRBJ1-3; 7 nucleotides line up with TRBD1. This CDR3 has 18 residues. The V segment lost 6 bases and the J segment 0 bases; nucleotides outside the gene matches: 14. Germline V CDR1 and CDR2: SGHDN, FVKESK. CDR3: CASRRDSSSHHSGNTIYF. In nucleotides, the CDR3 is TGTGCCAGCAGACGGGACAGTTCTTCTCACCACTCTGGAAACACCATATATTTT.

DNA for the CDR3: TGTGCCAGCTCACCCCGGGAGGTGACCCAGTACTTC. Protein sequence: CASSPREVTQYF. This chain uses TRBV18 with TRBJ2-5; 7 bases fit TRBD2. Germline V gene lookup returns CDR1 KGHSH and CDR2 LQKENI. Losses at the gene ends were 3 bases for V and 7 bases for J; bases not matched to a gene: 2. The CDR3 runs to 12 residues.

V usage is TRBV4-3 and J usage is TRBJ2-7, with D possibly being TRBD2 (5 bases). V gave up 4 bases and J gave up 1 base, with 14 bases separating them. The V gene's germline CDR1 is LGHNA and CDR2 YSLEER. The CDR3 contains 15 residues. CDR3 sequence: CASSPGGTPSYEQYF. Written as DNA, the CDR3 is TGCGCCAGCAGCCCTGGAGGAACACCTTCCTACGAGCAGTACTTC.

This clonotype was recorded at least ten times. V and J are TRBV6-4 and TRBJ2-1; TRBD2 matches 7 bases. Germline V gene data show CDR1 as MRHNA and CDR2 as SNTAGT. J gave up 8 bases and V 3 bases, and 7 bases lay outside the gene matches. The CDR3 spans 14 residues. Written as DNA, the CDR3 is TGTGCCAGCAGTGAAGGGCAGGGAGGGGATGAGCAGTTCTTC. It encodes CASSEGQGGDEQFF.

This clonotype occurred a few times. CDR3 residues: CASSPPQQGYSYEQYF. The CDR3 bases are TGTGCCAGCAGCCCCCCACAACAGGGGTACTCCTACGAGCAGTACTTC. The V gene is TRBV7-9, the J gene TRBJ2-7; TRBD1 agrees at 7 bases. In germline, CDR1 is SEHNR, CDR2 FQNEAQ (reference sequence). CDR3 length equals 16 residues. The trim removed 5 bases at V and 0 bases at J, leaving 10 bases unmatched.

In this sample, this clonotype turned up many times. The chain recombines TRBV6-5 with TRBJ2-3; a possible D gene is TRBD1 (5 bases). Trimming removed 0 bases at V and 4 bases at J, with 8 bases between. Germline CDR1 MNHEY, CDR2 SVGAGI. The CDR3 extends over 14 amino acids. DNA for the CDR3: TGTGCCAGCAGTTACTCATCCAGGGCAGATACGCAGTATTTT. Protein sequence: CASSYSSRADTQYF.

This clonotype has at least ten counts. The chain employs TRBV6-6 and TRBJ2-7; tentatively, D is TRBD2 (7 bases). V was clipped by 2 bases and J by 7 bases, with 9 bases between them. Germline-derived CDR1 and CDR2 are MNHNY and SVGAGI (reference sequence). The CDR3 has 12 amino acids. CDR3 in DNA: TGTGCCAGCAGTTACGCGGGGGCTGAGCAGTACTTC. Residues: CASSYAGAEQYF.

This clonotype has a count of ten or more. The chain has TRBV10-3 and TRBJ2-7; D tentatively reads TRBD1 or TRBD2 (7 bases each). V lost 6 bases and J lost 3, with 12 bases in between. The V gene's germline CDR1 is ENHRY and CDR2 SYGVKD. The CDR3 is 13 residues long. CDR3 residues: CAIRQRDSYEQYF. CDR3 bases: TGTGCCATCAGACAGCGGGACAGCTACGAGCAGTACTTC.

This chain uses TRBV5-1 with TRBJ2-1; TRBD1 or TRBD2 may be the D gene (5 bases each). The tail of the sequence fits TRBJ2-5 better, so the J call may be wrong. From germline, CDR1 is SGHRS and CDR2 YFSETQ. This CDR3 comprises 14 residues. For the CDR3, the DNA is TGCGCCAGCAGCTTTACTGGGACCAGAGAGACCCAGTACTTC. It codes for CASSFTGTRETQYF.

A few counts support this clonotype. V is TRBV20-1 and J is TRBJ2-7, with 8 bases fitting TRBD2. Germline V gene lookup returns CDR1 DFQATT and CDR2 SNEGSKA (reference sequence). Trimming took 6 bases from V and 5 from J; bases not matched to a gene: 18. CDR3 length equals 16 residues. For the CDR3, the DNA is TGCAGTGCCCTGAAACCTGGTCTAGCGGGCTTCGACGAGCAGTACTTC. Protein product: CSALKPGLAGFDEQYF.

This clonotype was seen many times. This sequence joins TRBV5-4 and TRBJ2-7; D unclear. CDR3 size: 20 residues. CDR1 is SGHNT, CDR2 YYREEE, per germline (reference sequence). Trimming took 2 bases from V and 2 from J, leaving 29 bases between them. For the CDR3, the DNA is TGTGCCAGCAGCTTCTTGGCAGTCATGAACCCCTACGAGCATCCCTACGAGCAGTACTTC. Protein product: CASSFLAVMNPYEHPYEQYF.

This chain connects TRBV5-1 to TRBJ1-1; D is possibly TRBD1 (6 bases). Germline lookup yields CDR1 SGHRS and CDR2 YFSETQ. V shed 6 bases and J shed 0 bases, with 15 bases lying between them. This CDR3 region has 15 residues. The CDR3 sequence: CASNRDTAMNTEAFF. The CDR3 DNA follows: TGCGCCAGCAATCGGGACACCGCTATGAACACTGAAGCTTTCTTT.

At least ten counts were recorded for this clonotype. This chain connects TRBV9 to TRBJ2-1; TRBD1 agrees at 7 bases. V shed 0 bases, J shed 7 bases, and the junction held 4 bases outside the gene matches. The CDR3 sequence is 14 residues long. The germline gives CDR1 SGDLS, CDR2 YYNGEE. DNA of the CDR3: TGTGCCAGCAGCGTAGCGGGACAGATAAATGAGCAGTTCTTC. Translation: CASSVAGQINEQFF.

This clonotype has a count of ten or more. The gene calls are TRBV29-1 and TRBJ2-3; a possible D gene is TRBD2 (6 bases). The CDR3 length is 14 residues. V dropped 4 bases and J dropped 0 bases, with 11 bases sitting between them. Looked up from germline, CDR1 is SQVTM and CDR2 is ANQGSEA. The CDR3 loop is CSVGTDYSTDTQYF. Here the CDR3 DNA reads TGCAGCGTTGGAACGGACTATAGCACAGATACGCAGTATTTT.

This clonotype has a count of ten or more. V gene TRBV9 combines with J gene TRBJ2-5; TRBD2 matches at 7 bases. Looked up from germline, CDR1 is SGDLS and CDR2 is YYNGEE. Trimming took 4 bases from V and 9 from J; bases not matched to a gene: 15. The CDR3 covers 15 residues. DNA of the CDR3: TGTGCCAGCAGCCCGGGACTACCATTAGAAGGGGCCCAGTACTTC. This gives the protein CASSPGLPLEGAQYF.

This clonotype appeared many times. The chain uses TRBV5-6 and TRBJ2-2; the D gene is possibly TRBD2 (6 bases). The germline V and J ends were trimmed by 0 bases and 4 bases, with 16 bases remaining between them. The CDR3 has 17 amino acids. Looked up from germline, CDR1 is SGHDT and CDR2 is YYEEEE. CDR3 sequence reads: CASSLGVGGPSTGELFF. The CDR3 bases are TGTGCCAGCAGCTTGGGGGTTGGAGGGCCGAGCACCGGGGAGCTGTTTTTT.

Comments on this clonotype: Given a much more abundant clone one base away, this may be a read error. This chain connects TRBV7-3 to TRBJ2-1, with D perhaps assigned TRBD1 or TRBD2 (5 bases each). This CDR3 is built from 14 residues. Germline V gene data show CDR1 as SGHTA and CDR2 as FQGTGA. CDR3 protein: CASSLLVGGNDQFF. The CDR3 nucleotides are TGTGCCAGCAGCTTACTAGTTGGGGGAAATGACCAGTTCTTC.

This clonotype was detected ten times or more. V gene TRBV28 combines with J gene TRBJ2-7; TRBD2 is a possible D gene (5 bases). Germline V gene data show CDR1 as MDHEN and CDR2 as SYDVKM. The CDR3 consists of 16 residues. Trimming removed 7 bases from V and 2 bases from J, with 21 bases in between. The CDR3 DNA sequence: TGTGCCAGCATCCAAGCGGACCCCCTTGACCCCTACGAGCAGTACTTC. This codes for CASIQADPLDPYEQYF.

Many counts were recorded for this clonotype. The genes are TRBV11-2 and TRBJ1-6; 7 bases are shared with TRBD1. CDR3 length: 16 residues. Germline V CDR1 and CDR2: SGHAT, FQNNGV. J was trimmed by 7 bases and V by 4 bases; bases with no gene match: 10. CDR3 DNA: TGTGCCAGCAGCTCTTCAACAGGGGCGGGAAATTCACCCCTCCACTTT. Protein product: CASSSSTGAGNSPLHF.

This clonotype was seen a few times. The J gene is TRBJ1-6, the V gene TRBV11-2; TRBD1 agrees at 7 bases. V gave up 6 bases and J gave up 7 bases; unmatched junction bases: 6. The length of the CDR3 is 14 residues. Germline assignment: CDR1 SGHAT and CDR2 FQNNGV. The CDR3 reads CASRAGTDNSPLHF. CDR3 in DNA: TGTGCCAGCAGAGCCGGGACAGACAATTCACCCCTCCACTTT.

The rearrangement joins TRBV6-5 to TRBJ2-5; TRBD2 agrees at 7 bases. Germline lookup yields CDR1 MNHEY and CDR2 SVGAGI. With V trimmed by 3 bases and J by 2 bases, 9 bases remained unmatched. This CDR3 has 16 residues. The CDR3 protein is CASSYSSGRGQETQYF. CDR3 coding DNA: TGTGCCAGCAGTTATAGTTCAGGGCGGGGGCAAGAGACCCAGTACTTC.

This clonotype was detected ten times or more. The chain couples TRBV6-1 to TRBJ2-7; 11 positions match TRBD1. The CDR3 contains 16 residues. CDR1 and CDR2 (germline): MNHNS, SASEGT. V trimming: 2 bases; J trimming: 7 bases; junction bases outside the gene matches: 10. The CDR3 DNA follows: TGTGCCAGCAGTGAACGATGGGACAGGGGGTCGGTTGAGCAGTACTTC. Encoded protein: CASSERWDRGSVEQYF.

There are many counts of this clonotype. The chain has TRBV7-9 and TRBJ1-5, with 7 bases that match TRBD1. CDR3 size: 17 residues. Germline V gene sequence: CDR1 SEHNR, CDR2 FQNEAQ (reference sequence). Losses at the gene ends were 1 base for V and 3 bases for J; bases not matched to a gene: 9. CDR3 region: CASSLGTGQAYNQPQHF. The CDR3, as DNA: TGTGCCAGCAGCTTAGGCACAGGACAGGCTTACAATCAGCCCCAGCATTTT.

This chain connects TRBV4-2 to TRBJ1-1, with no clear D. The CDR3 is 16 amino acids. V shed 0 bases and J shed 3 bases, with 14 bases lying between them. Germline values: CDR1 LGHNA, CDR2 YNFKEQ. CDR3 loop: CASSQDLGWRDTEAFF. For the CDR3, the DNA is TGTGCCAGCAGCCAAGATCTCGGGTGGCGCGACACTGAAGCTTTCTTT.

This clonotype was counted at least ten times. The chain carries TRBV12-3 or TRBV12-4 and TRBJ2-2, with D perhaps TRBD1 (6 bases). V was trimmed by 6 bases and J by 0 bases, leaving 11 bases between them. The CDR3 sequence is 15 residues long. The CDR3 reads CASRLDSSNTGELFF. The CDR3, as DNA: TGTGCCAGCAGGTTGGACAGTTCGAACACCGGGGAGCTGTTTTTT.

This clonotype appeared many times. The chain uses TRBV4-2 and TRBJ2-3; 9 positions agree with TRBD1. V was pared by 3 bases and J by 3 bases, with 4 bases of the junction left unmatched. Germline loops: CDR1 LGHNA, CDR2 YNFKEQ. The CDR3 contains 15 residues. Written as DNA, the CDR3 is TGTGCCAGCAGCCACGCTGGACAGGGGACAGATACGCAGTATTTT. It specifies CASSHAGQGTDTQYF.